Below are 19 T cell receptor beta chains sequenced from a single sample in a study of T-cell memory formation after mild COVID-19. From the 5' RACE reads, TCRdb called clonotypes with MiXCR, one entry per CDR3 protein. Altogether fewer than 500,000 distinct CDR3 sequences are present, nearly 25% being singletons, with the ten largest covering about an eighth. The sample consisted of PBMCs or a T cell subset sorted from them (not recorded which). The receptors originated from an adult woman who had mild COVID-19 (a few samples of this study predate the infection). Cell type and time point are not known.

This clonotype was picked up a small number of times. The J gene is TRBJ1-5, the V gene TRBV4-2; D gene ambiguous. V was clipped by 1 base and J by 6 bases, with 13 bases between them. CDR1 and CDR2 (germline): LGHNA, YNFKEQ. The CDR3 is 15 residues long. The CDR3 DNA reads TGTGCCAGCAGCCAAGGAGGGCAGAAGAGTCAGCCCCAGCATTTT. It yields the protein CASSQGGQKSQPQHF.

This clonotype has a handful of counts. The CDR3 DNA reads as TGTGCCATCAGGGACTTAGATACGCAGTATTTT. This codes for CAIRDLDTQYF. The chain has TRBV10-3 and TRBJ2-3, with D possibly TRBD2 on 5 matching bases. Trimming took off 6 bases at V and 5 bases at J, with 6 bases between the two ends. The CDR3 is 11 residues long. CDR1 is ENHRY, CDR2 SYGVKD, per germline.

The rearrangement links TRBV30 to TRBJ2-3; 10 positions agree with TRBD1. V was pared by 2 bases and J by 8 bases, with 7 bases of the junction left unmatched. The CDR3 consists of 14 residues. CDR1 is GTSNPN and CDR2 is SVGIG in the germline V gene (reference sequence). The DNA for the CDR3 is TGTGCCTGGAGTCGCGGGACAGGGGCTGGTACGCAGTATTTT. Encoded protein: CAWSRGTGAGTQYF.

This clonotype has only a few counts. V usage is TRBV9 and J usage is TRBJ2-1, with D uncertain. Germline lookup yields CDR1 SGDLS and CDR2 YYNGEE. The CDR3 loop spans 14 amino acids. Trimming removed 2 bases at V and 0 bases at J, with 6 bases between. The DNA for the CDR3 is TGTGCCAGCAGCGTCCACGACTCCTACAATGAGCAGTTCTTC. This encodes CASSVHDSYNEQFF. Based on the CDR3 plus reference TRBV9 and TRBJ2-1, the full variable domain is DSGVTQTPKHLITATGQRVTLRCSPRSGDLSVYWYQQSLDQGLQFLIQYYNGEERAKGNILERFSAQQFPDLHSELNLSSLELGDSALYFCASSVHDSYNEQFFGPGTRLTVL.

This chain links TRBV5-6 with TRBJ2-2; no reliable D call. Germline CDR1 is SGHDT and CDR2 is YYEEEE. The CDR3 is 16 residues long. The V and J ends lost 4 bases and 6 bases respectively, with 19 bases between them. Written as DNA, the CDR3 is TGTGCCAGCAGCAACTTCGGGTTCAGGCCTCCCGGGGAGCTGTTTTTT. It translates to CASSNFGFRPPGELFF.

This clonotype was observed a handful of times. The gene calls are TRBV7-2 and TRBJ2-1, with D perhaps matching TRBD1 or TRBD2 (6 bases each). In germline, CDR1 is SGHTA, CDR2 FQGNSA. Trimming removed 6 bases from V and 6 bases from J, with 18 bases in between. The CDR3 consists of 15 residues. This CDR3 is CASSSQGLLGNEQFF. For the CDR3, the DNA is TGTGCCAGCAGTTCACAGGGACTTTTGGGCAATGAGCAGTTCTTC.

This clonotype was recorded a few times. V gene TRBV4-1 combines with J gene TRBJ2-3, with D tentatively TRBD2 (7 bases). V lost 4 bases and J lost 6, with 20 bases in between. The CDR3 length is 16 residues. Germline loops: CDR1 MGHRA, CDR2 YSYEKL. Written as DNA, the CDR3 is TGCGCCAGCAGCCGAGACCGAGGGGGGGGGCCGGATACGCAGTATTTT. This sequence encodes CASSRDRGGGPDTQYF.

The V call is TRBV7-8, the J call TRBJ2-1, with D possibly being TRBD1 (8 bases). The CDR3 has 16 amino acids. The V and J ends lost 5 bases and 6 bases respectively, with 20 bases between them. Germline V lookup: CDR1 SGHVS, CDR2 FQNEAQ. The chain's CDR3 is CASSPTGGDLPNEQFF. The CDR3 DNA is TGTGCCAGCAGCCCCACAGGGGGGGATCTTCCCAATGAGCAGTTCTTC.

This chain uses TRBV10-3 with TRBJ2-5, with 8 bases identical to TRBD2. Trimming cost V 6 bases and J 3 bases; bases outside gene matches: 6. Per germline, CDR1 ENHRY and CDR2 SYGVKD. This CDR3 is built from 14 residues. The CDR3: CAIRPEGLEETQYF. Here the CDR3 DNA reads TGTGCCATCAGGCCCGAGGGACTAGAAGAGACCCAGTACTTC.

The table lists this clonotype with a few counts. J is TRBJ2-7 and V is TRBV9; 10 nucleotides align to TRBD1. The CDR3 length is 17 residues. The J segment lost 1 base and the V segment lost 3 bases, leaving 10 bases of the junction unmatched. CDR1 and CDR2 from the germline V gene are SGDLS and YYNGEE. The CDR3 loop is CASSARRGQGNSYEQYF. CDR3 nucleotide sequence: TGTGCCAGCAGCGCTCGCCGGGGACAGGGGAATTCCTACGAGCAGTACTTC.

This clonotype was recorded a few times. The chain recombines TRBV7-9 with TRBJ2-7; perhaps TRBD2 as D (7 bases). The CDR3 length is 14 residues. The ends were cut back, 5 bases at V and 5 bases at J, with 16 bases in the middle. CDR1 SEHNR and CDR2 FQNEAQ come from the germline V gene (reference sequence). The CDR3 region is CASSRYQRDNEQYF. The CDR3 nucleotides are TGTGCCAGCAGCCGATACCAGCGGGACAACGAGCAGTACTTC.

The chain links TRBV6-6 to TRBJ2-7; 9 positions agree with TRBD2. CDR1 and CDR2 from the germline V gene are MNHNY and SVGAGI (reference sequence). This CDR3 spans 14 amino acids. With 5 bases clipped from V and 3 bases from J, the junction kept 5 bases outside the gene matches. CDR3 amino acids: CASSRLAEDYEQYF. CDR3 sequence (DNA): TGTGCCAGCAGTCGACTAGCGGAGGACTACGAGCAGTACTTC.

In this sample, this clonotype turned up a few times. The chain carries TRBV12-3 or TRBV12-4 and TRBJ2-7; D remains unclear. This CDR3 comprises 14 residues. Trimming cost V 5 bases and J 4 bases, with 15 bases left between them. Here the CDR3 reads CASSPSTSSYEQYF. The CDR3 nucleotides are TGTGCCAGCAGTCCGTCTACGAGTTCTTACGAGCAGTACTTC.

This clonotype was counted only a few times. This sequence joins TRBV20-1 and TRBJ1-2; 7 positions agree with TRBD1. CDR1 and CDR2 from the germline V gene are DFQATT and SNEGSKA (reference sequence). The CDR3 contains 11 residues. V shed 6 bases, J shed 5 bases, and the junction held 3 bases outside the gene matches. As DNA, the CDR3 is TGCAGTGCCGGGACAGCATATGGCTACACCTTC. This sequence encodes CSAGTAYGYTF.

V gene TRBV5-1 combines with J gene TRBJ1-1; no reliable D call. Germline CDR1 SGHRS, CDR2 YFSETQ. V was shortened by 1 base and J by 1 base, with 14 bases between the two germline ends. This CDR3 spans 16 amino acids. CDR3 bases: TGCGCCAGCAGCTTGCTCCCCGGTGCAGGGAACACTGAAGCTTTCTTT. It codes for CASSLLPGAGNTEAFF. Combining the CDR3 with reference TRBV5-1 and TRBJ1-1 gives the whole variable domain KAGVTQTPRYLIKTRGQQVTLSCSPISGHRSVSWYQQTPGQGLQFLFEYFSETQRNKGNFPGRFSGRQFSNSRSEMNVSTLELGDSALYLCASSLLPGAGNTEAFFGQGTRLTVV.

This clonotype was counted only a few times. The chain couples TRBV20-1 to TRBJ2-5; the match to TRBD2 covers 7 bases. This CDR3 comprises 14 residues. The germline gives CDR1 DFQATT, CDR2 SNEGSKA (reference sequence). This chain's CDR3 is CSPRKGTTQETQYF. DNA of the CDR3: TGCAGCCCTAGGAAGGGGACTACCCAAGAGACCCAGTACTTC.

The CDR3: CAWSVGQGADTQYF. CDR3 bases: TGTGCCTGGAGTGTAGGGCAGGGCGCAGATACGCAGTATTTT. This sequence joins TRBV30 and TRBJ2-3; a possible D gene is TRBD1 (5 bases). CDR3 length equals 14 residues. V was clipped by 0 bases and J by 4 bases, with 11 bases between them. The germline gives CDR1 GTSNPN, CDR2 SVGIG (reference sequence).

The chain links TRBV5-1 to TRBJ2-6; unclear D gene. Trimming took off 7 bases at V and 0 bases at J, with 8 bases between the two ends. The CDR3 extends over 14 amino acids. CDR1 is SGHRS, CDR2 YFSETQ, per germline. The CDR3 sequence: CASRVPSGANVLTF. The DNA of the CDR3 is TGCGCCAGCCGCGTACCCTCTGGGGCCAACGTCCTGACTTTC.

This clonotype was found a few times. The rearrangement uses TRBV2 and TRBJ1-5, with 8 bases identical to TRBD1. This CDR3 spans 13 amino acids. J gave up 7 bases and V 7 bases, and 6 bases lay outside the gene matches. From germline, CDR1 is SNHLY and CDR2 FYNNEI. This CDR3 reads CASTADREQPQHF. In DNA, the CDR3 is TGTGCCAGCACCGCGGACAGGGAACAGCCCCAGCATTTT.